This T cell receptor beta chain was captured in a study of human T cells and chemical hapten exposure. Findings of the study overall: The study found expanded TCRs formed significantly more large CDR3 similarity clusters than controls.

Time point given: patch test 3, about 24 weeks after DPC sensitization. Specified treatment: therapeutic diphenylcyclopropenone sensitization with weekly scalp DPC. Worth noting for this clonotype: As yet, its antigen is unknown.

In germline, CDR1 is SGHRS, CDR2 YFSETQ. The CDR3 runs 15 residues. The germline V and J ends were trimmed by 0 bases and 1 base, with 8 bases remaining between them. Individual cDNA molecules in this library carried unique molecular identifiers. In the authors' methods: The median was 95,638 TCRs per sample, ranging roughly 20,000 to 690,600. TCRdb passed the RACE reads through MiXCR, listing each CDR3 protein once. In this record, the V and J calls reflect TCRdb's handling and not the investigators' own analysis. Of 90,000 to 140,000 distinct CDR3 sequences in the sample, roughly a third were seen once.

The TCR originated in a man in his forties with alopecia areata. Some clones in this sample may be carry-over from other donors' samples. This sample comprised whole blood, obtained in connection with sensitization to the hapten diphenylcyclopropenone (DPC). The chain recombines TRBV5-1 with TRBJ2-4; D not certain. CDR3 DNA sequence: TGCGCCAGCAGCTTGGCCACCCTCGCCAAAAACATTCAGTACTTC. This gives the protein CASSLATLAKNIQYF.